The 18 T cell receptor beta chains below come from one sample, sequenced in a study of Ad26.COV2.S vaccination and SARS-CoV-2 variants. Specified treatment: some 19 received Ad26.COV2.S at low or high dose, single or two shots; several received placebo; per-sample allocation not given. Day 63 following the first vaccine or placebo injection was when the samples were taken. TCRdb's copy holds only in-frame clones and misses some; the assay was immunoSEQ multiplex PCR. The table lists about 350,000 clones, about 87% of them singletons. The specimen comprised peripheral blood, sampled in a trial of Ad26.COV2.S vaccine versus placebo. The receptor set was obtained from a person aged 18-60 years who received the Ad26.COV2.S COVID-19 vaccine or a placebo.

This clone occurred a few times. The genes are TRBV7-2 and TRBJ1-2, with 8 bases fitting TRBD1. Germline assignment: CDR1 SGHTA and CDR2 FQGNSA. V was pared by 2 bases and J by 8 bases, with 10 bases of the junction left unmatched. The CDR3 is 15 residues long. In nucleotides, the CDR3 is TGTGCCAGCAGCTTATCCCAGGACAGGGTCTGGGGCTACACCTTC. This encodes CASSLSQDRVWGYTF.

On this clone: Additional DNA sequences in this sample encode the identical CDR3. The chain has TRBV18 and TRBJ1-2; D uncertain. This CDR3 comprises 13 residues. The germline V gene encodes CDR1 KGHSH and CDR2 LQKENI. Deletions cut 2 bases from V and 2 bases from J, with 6 bases between. This CDR3 reads CASSPGQNYGYTF. The CDR3 DNA is TGTGCCAGCTCACCAGGGCAGAACTATGGCTACACCTTC.

The rearrangement joins TRBV12-3 or TRBV12-4 to TRBJ2-5; D unresolved. This CDR3 region has 13 residues. V lost 3 bases, J lost 3 bases, and 8 bases lay in between. CDR3 DNA sequence: TGTGCCAGCAGTTTTTGGCAGAAAGAGACCCAGTACTTC. Protein: CASSFWQKETQYF.

V gene TRBV4-1 combines with J gene TRBJ1-5, with D tentatively TRBD1 (5 bases). CDR1 MGHRA and CDR2 YSYEKL come from the germline V gene. This CDR3 region has 14 residues. The V and J ends lost 4 bases and 4 bases respectively, with 11 bases between them. CDR3 loop: CASSPVGGNQPQHF. The DNA of the CDR3 is TGCGCCAGCAGCCCCGTGGGGGGTAATCAGCCCCAGCATTTT.

The chain combines TRBV6-4 with TRBJ2-7, with 10 bases fitting TRBD2. J lost 13 bases, V lost 0 bases, and 3 bases had no gene match. CDR3 length equals 12 residues. Looked up from germline, CDR1 is MRHNA and CDR2 is SNTAGT. CDR3 loop: CASSDSGTSAYF. CDR3 sequence (DNA): TGTGCCAGCAGTGACTCTGGGACTAGCGCCTACTTC.

J is TRBJ2-1 and V is TRBV5-4; TRBD1 or TRBD2 may be the D gene (5 bases each). Trimming cost V 4 bases and J 4 bases, with 15 bases left between them. Germline V gene data show CDR1 as SGHNT and CDR2 as YYREEE (reference sequence). The CDR3 consists of 15 residues. The CDR3 spells CASSPGTSGYNEQFF. Written as DNA, the CDR3 is TGTGCCAGCAGCCCCGGGACCTCAGGTTACAATGAGCAGTTCTTC. Based on the CDR3 plus reference TRBV5-4 and TRBJ2-1, the full variable domain is ETGVTQSPTHLIKTRGQQVTLRCSSQSGHNTVSWYQQALGQGPQFIFQYYREEENGRGNFPPRFSGLQFPNYSSELNVNALELDDSALYLCASSPGTSGYNEQFFGPGTRLTVL.

V and J are TRBV5-1 and TRBJ1-1, with TRBD1 matching over 8 bases. J lost 1 base, V lost 2 bases, and 4 bases had no gene match. This CDR3 contains 15 residues. Germline assignment: CDR1 SGHRS and CDR2 YFSETQ. CDR3 sequence reads: CASSFDRGGNTEAFF. The CDR3 region has the DNA TGCGCCAGCAGCTTCGACAGGGGCGGGAACACTGAAGCTTTCTTT.

The chain couples TRBV5-4 to TRBJ1-1; no clear D. This CDR3 region has 12 residues. CDR1 is SGHNT, CDR2 YYREEE, per germline (reference sequence). V lost 2 bases and J 5 bases, leaving 7 bases between the germline ends. CDR3 DNA sequence: TGTGCCAGCAGCTTATCGGGGACTGAAGCTTTCTTT. It is translated as CASSLSGTEAFF.

The chain combines TRBV19 with TRBJ2-1; D ambiguous. Per the germline V gene, CDR1 is LNHDA and CDR2 is SQIVND (reference sequence). The length of the CDR3 is 14 residues. Trimming removed 3 bases at V and 4 bases at J, with 10 bases between. CDR3 nucleotides: TGTGCCAGTAGTATCCAGGCGATATACAATGAGCAGTTCTTC. Residues: CASSIQAIYNEQFF.

This clone was picked up one time. The chain combines TRBV5-1 with TRBJ1-3; D gene uncertain. The CDR3 has 14 residues. V dropped 0 bases and J dropped 0 bases, with 4 bases sitting between them. CDR1 is SGHRS and CDR2 is YFSETQ in the germline V gene. As DNA, the CDR3 is TGCGCCAGCAGCTTGGAGAGCTCTGGAAACACCATATATTTT. Amino acid sequence: CASSLESSGNTIYF. Together with reference TRBV5-1 and TRBJ1-3, the CDR3 gives the full variable domain: KAGVTQTPRYLIKTRGQQVTLSCSPISGHRSVSWYQQTPGQGLQFLFEYFSETQRNKGNFPGRFSGRQFSNSRSEMNVSTLELGDSALYLCASSLESSGNTIYFGEGSWLTVV.

The V call is TRBV7-6, the J call TRBJ2-1; D is uncertain. Trimming removed 2 bases at V and 15 bases at J, with 2 bases between. This CDR3 is built from 8 residues. The V gene's germline CDR1 is SGHVS and CDR2 FNYEAQ. The CDR3 is CASSLPFF. DNA of the CDR3: TGTGCCAGCAGCTTACCGTTCTTC.

V is TRBV19 and J is TRBJ2-7; a possible D gene is TRBD2 (5 bases). V was trimmed by 3 bases and J by 4 bases, leaving 10 bases between them. CDR1 and CDR2 (germline): LNHDA, SQIVND (reference sequence). The CDR3 length is 13 residues. CDR3 coding DNA: TGTGCCAGTAGTATGGCGGGCCATTACGAGCAGTACTTC. Translation gives CASSMAGHYEQYF.

The chain carries TRBV5-6 and TRBJ1-2; tentative D call: TRBD1 (5 bases). The CDR3 runs to 16 residues. Trimming took off 0 bases at V and 5 bases at J, with 17 bases between the two ends. Germline values: CDR1 SGHDT, CDR2 YYEEEE. The CDR3, as DNA: TGTGCCAGCAGCTTGGGCCTCACTACGGGGGAATATGGCTACACCTTC. It codes for CASSLGLTTGEYGYTF. The full variable domain, with the rest looked up from reference TRBV5-6 and TRBJ1-2, is DAGVTQSPTHLIKTRGQQVTLRCSPKSGHDTVSWYQQALGQGPQFIFQYYEEEERQRGNFPDRFSGHQFPNYSSELNVNALLLGDSALYLCASSLGLTTGEYGYTFGSGTRLTVV.

The rearrangement joins TRBV6-5 to TRBJ1-5; tentative D call: TRBD1 (5 bases). CDR3 length: 13 amino acids. CDR1 is MNHEY and CDR2 is SVGAGI in the germline V gene. V was pared by 0 bases and J by 9 bases, with 9 bases between. In DNA, the CDR3 is TGTGCCAGCAGTTACTCGATCGGGGGGCCCCAGCATTTT. Translation: CASSYSIGGPQHF.

As DNA, the CDR3 is TGTGCCAGCAGCCAAGAGGGACAGGGGACTGAAGCTTTCTTT. This codes for CASSQEGQGTEAFF. The V gene is TRBV3-1 (or the pseudogene TRBV3-2), the J gene TRBJ1-1; 10 bases agree with TRBD1. V shed 0 bases and J 5 bases; nucleotides not matched to a gene: 0. The germline V gene encodes CDR1 LGHDT and CDR2 YNNKEL (reference sequence). The CDR3 sequence is 14 residues long.

The chain couples TRBV9 to TRBJ1-3; possible D gene TRBD1, 6 bases. V dropped 4 bases and J dropped 0 bases, with 11 bases sitting between them. Germline V gene sequence: CDR1 SGDLS, CDR2 YYNGEE. The length of the CDR3 is 15 residues. DNA of the CDR3: TGTGCCAGCAGCCCCCAGGGGACCTCTGGAAACACCATATATTTT. Encoded protein: CASSPQGTSGNTIYF.

This chain joins TRBV7-9 and TRBJ2-3; possible D gene TRBD1, 6 bases. With 11 bases removed from V and 5 bases from J, the gap between germline ends came to 11 bases. Germline V gene sequence: CDR1 SEHNR, CDR2 FQNEAQ (reference sequence). The length of the CDR3 is 11 residues. DNA of the CDR3: TGTGCCCTGGGGGCGGGAGATACGCAGTATTTT. Protein product: CALGAGDTQYF.

The chain has TRBV5-1 and TRBJ1-3; TRBD1 is a possible D gene (5 bases). The CDR3 has 16 residues. V was pared by 0 bases and J by 1 base, with 11 bases between. CDR1 is SGHRS and CDR2 is YFSETQ in the germline V gene. The CDR3 DNA reads TGCGCCAGCAGCTTGGACAGGTTTCAATCTGGAAACACCATATATTTT. It codes for CASSLDRFQSGNTIYF.